Following are 14 T cell receptor beta chains from one sample sequenced in a study of cytomegalovirus exposure and HLA in healthy donors. Primers for the PCR totalled 60 Vbeta and 13 Jbeta. Generated by immunoSEQ multiplex PCR, the TCRdb table keeps only in-frame clones and is missing some. The sample consists of 110,000 to 150,000 clones, approximately 78% of them appearing once. The specimen sequenced was PBMCs. These receptors were obtained from a young woman in good health and CMV-seropositive.

The chain combines TRBV2 with TRBJ1-1; TRBD1 aligns across 8 bases. J gave up 0 bases and V 4 bases, and 7 bases lay outside the gene matches. The CDR3 sequence is 16 residues long. Germline V lookup: CDR1 SNHLY, CDR2 FYNNEI. The CDR3 spells CASSGMQGALNTEAFF. CDR3 nucleotides: TGTGCCAGCAGTGGGATGCAGGGGGCCTTGAACACTGAAGCTTTCTTT. Full variable domain (outside the CDR3, taken from reference TRBV2 and TRBJ1-1): EPEVTQTPSHQVTQMGQEVILRCVPISNHLYFYWYRQILGQKVEFLVSFYNNEISEKSEIFDDQFSVERPDGSNFTLKIRSTKLEDSAMYFCASSGMQGALNTEAFFGQGTRLTVV.

The CDR3: CASSFSRQLNNSPLHF. The CDR3 DNA is TGCGCCAGCAGCTTTTCGAGGCAGTTAAATAATTCACCCCTCCACTTT. The chain couples TRBV5-1 to TRBJ1-6; unclear D gene. Trimming removed 2 bases at V and 5 bases at J, with 14 bases between. CDR3 size: 16 residues. CDR1 is SGHRS, CDR2 YFSETQ, per germline.

The gene calls are TRBV15 and TRBJ2-1; 12 bases align to TRBD1. Germline V gene data show CDR1 as LNHNV and CDR2 as YYDKDF (reference sequence). Trimming took 1 base from V and 2 from J; bases not matched to a gene: 3. The CDR3 sequence is 17 residues long. The CDR3 DNA follows: TGTGCCACCAGCAGAGGGGGGACAGGGGGCGCCTACAATGAGCAGTTCTTC. It codes for CATSRGGTGGAYNEQFF. Filled out from reference TRBV15 and TRBJ2-1, the complete variable domain reads DAMVIQNPRYQVTQFGKPVTLSCSQTLNHNVMYWYQQKSSQAPKLLFHYYDKDFNNEADTPDNFQSRRPNTSFCFLDIRSPGLGDTAMYLCATSRGGTGGAYNEQFFGPGTRLTVL.

This chain connects TRBV25-1 to TRBJ1-3; tentative D call: TRBD1 (6 bases). The CDR3 extends over 14 amino acids. Trimming shortened V by 4 bases and J by 4 bases, and 11 bases separated the two germline ends. The germline V gene encodes CDR1 MGHDK and CDR2 SYGVNS. CDR3 coding DNA: TGTGCCAGCAGTGCAGGGGCAGGAGGAAACACCATATATTTT. Translating it yields CASSAGAGGNTIYF.

The rearrangement uses TRBV7-9 and TRBJ1-4; 8 bases fit TRBD1. This CDR3 is built from 15 residues. Unmatched junction bases numbered 11, after V lost 6 bases and J lost 8 bases. CDR1 is SEHNR, CDR2 FQNEAQ, per germline (reference sequence). The DNA for the CDR3 is TGTGCCAGCAGTATGCGGACAGGGCAGATAGAAAAACTGTTTTTT. Amino acid sequence: CASSMRTGQIEKLFF.

This clone was counted only a few times. The gene calls are TRBV27 and TRBJ2-1; tentatively, D is TRBD1 (6 bases). Germline lookup yields CDR1 MNHEY and CDR2 SMNVEV (reference sequence). This CDR3 has 13 residues. V lost 4 bases, J lost 4 bases, and 8 bases lay in between. The CDR3 here is CASSSDRYNEQFF. As DNA, the CDR3 is TGTGCCAGCAGTTCCGACAGGTACAATGAGCAGTTCTTC.

The rearrangement joins TRBV27 to TRBJ2-3, with 7 nucleotides matching TRBD2. This CDR3 region has 15 residues. CDR1 and CDR2 from the germline V gene are MNHEY and SMNVEV (reference sequence). The J segment lost 1 base and the V segment lost 2 bases, leaving 3 bases of the junction unmatched. The CDR3 spells CASSLQRGGTDTQYF. The CDR3 DNA is TGTGCCAGCAGTTTACAGCGGGGTGGCACAGATACGCAGTATTTT.

The CDR3 bases are TGTGCCAGCAGTACTTTGACTGGGGGCGACGAGGACTACGAGCAGTACTTC. Residues: CASSTLTGGDEDYEQYF. This rearrangement joins TRBV11-2 to TRBJ2-7; perhaps TRBD1 as D (6 bases). Trimming took 6 bases from V and 3 from J, leaving 24 bases between them. This CDR3 spans 17 amino acids. CDR1 and CDR2 (germline): SGHAT, FQNNGV. Using reference TRBV11-2 and TRBJ2-7 for the parts outside the CDR3, the full variable domain is EAGVAQSPRYKIIEKRQSVAFWCNPISGHATLYWYQQILGQGPKLLIQFQNNGVVDDSQLPKDRFSAERLKGVDSTLKIQPAKLEDSAVYLCASSTLTGGDEDYEQYFGPGTRLTVT.

Comments on this clone: Other DNA variants within this sample encode the same CDR3. This chain uses TRBV6-5 with TRBJ1-1, with TRBD1 as a possible D gene (5 bases). Trimming left V 2 bases short and J 1 base short, with 5 bases between. The CDR3 is 13 amino acids. Per the germline V gene, CDR1 is MNHEY and CDR2 is SVGAGI. This CDR3 is CASSYGQNTEAFF. In DNA form, the CDR3 reads TGTGCCAGCAGTTACGGACAGAACACTGAAGCTTTCTTT.

The rearrangement uses TRBV4-1 and TRBJ1-2; 12 bases align to TRBD1. CDR1 MGHRA and CDR2 YSYEKL come from the germline V gene. The CDR3 has 15 amino acids. J gave up 5 bases and V 7 bases, and 8 bases lay outside the gene matches. The chain's CDR3 is CASKPGQGAGYGYTF. The CDR3 region has the DNA TGCGCCAGCAAACCGGGACAGGGGGCCGGTTATGGCTACACCTTC.

This chain uses TRBV30 with TRBJ2-2; 7 bases fit TRBD1. The V segment lost 7 bases and the J segment 5 bases; nucleotides outside the gene matches: 10. CDR3 size: 14 residues. Germline V lookup: CDR1 GTSNPN, CDR2 SVGIG (reference sequence). CDR3 loop: CASTHRQGTGELFF. DNA of the CDR3: TGTGCCTCAACCCATCGACAGGGAACCGGGGAGCTGTTTTTT.

This clone showed up just once. The genes are TRBV19 and TRBJ1-1; D is uncertain. The germline gives CDR1 LNHDA, CDR2 SQIVND (reference sequence). The CDR3 contains 14 residues. The V and J ends lost 7 bases and 0 bases respectively, with 12 bases between them. In DNA form, the CDR3 reads TGTGCCAGTATATCTAGGCCATTGAACACTGAAGCTTTCTTT. It codes for CASISRPLNTEAFF. The variable domain in full, completed from reference TRBV19 and TRBJ1-1, reads DGGITQSPKYLFRKEGQNVTLSCEQNLNHDAMYWYRQDPGQGLRLIYYSQIVNDFQKGDIAEGYSVSREKKESFPLTVTSAQKNPTAFYLCASISRPLNTEAFFGQGTRLTVV.

This chain links TRBV5-1 with TRBJ1-1; tentatively, D is TRBD1 (6 bases). V gave up 4 bases and J gave up 4 bases, with 20 bases separating them. The CDR3 runs to 16 residues. The germline gives CDR1 SGHRS, CDR2 YFSETQ. This CDR3 reads CASSHNRAARVTEAFF. The CDR3 bases are TGCGCCAGCAGCCATAACAGGGCGGCCCGCGTCACTGAAGCTTTCTTT.

The genes are TRBV11-2 and TRBJ2-7; a weak D match, TRBD1 (5 bases). The ends were cut back, 5 bases at V and 0 bases at J, with 14 bases in the middle. This CDR3 spans 15 amino acids. Germline CDR1 is SGHAT and CDR2 is FQNNGV. The CDR3 sequence is CASSPWTTSSYEQYF. CDR3 bases: TGTGCCAGCAGCCCCTGGACAACAAGCTCCTACGAGCAGTACTTC.